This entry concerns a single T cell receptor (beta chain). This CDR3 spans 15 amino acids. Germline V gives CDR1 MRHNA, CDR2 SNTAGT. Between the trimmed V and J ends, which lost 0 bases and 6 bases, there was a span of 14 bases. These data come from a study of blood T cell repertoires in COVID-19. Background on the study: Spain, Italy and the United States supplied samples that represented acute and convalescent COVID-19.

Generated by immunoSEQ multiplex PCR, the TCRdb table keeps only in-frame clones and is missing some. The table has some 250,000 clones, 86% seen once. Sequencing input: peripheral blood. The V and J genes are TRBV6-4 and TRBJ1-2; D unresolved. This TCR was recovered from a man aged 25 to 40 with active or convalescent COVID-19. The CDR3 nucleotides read TGTGCCAGCAGTGACTCCCACGTCTGGAGTCATGGCTACACCTTC. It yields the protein CASSDSHVWSHGYTF.